Sequencing of this TCR beta chain was carried out in a study of T cells in Graves' hyperthyroidism and ophthalmopathy. Newly diagnosed hyperthyroidism patients aged 18 to 65 years had disease lasting under 2 months. From RNA transcripts, TCR beta CDR3 regions were amplified. With the HTBI primer set, the TCR CDR3 went through a first round of RT-PCR. TCRdb used MiXCR to reprocess the multiplex PCR reads, holding one entry per CDR3 protein. Of fewer than 850,000 distinct CDR3 sequences listed, roughly a sixth are singletons. CDR3 length: 15 amino acids. Germline CDR1 reads MDHEN; CDR2 reads SYDVKM. Trimming at V came to 4 bases and at J to 5 bases, leaving 7 bases not matched to a gene.

The chain joins TRBV28 to TRBJ1-1; 10 nucleotides match TRBD1. The sample taken for sequencing was blood. The receptor comes from a man aged 50-59 years with Graves' hyperthyroidism. CDR3 in amino acids: CASSSRQGALTEAFF. CDR3 sequence (DNA): TGTGCCAGCAGTTCTAGACAGGGGGCTTTGACTGAAGCTTTCTTT. The full variable domain, rest sourced from reference TRBV28 and TRBJ1-1, is DVKVTQSSRYLVKRTGEKVFLECVQDMDHENMFWYRQDPGLGLRLIYFSYDVKMKEKGDIPEGYSVSREKKERFSLILESASTNQTSMYLCASSSRQGALTEAFFGQGTRLTVV.